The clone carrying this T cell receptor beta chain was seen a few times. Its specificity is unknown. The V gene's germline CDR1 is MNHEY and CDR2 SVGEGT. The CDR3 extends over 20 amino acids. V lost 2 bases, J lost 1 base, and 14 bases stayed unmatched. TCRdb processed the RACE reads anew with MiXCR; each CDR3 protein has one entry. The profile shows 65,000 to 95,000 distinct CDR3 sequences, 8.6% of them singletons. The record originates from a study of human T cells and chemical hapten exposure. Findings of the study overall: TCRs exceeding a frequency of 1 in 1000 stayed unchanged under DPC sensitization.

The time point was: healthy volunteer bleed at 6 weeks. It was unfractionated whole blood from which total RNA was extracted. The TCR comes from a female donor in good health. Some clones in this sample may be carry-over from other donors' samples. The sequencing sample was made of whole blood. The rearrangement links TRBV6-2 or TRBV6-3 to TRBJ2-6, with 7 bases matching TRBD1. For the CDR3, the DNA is TGTGCCAGCAGTTACGAGTCGGGGACAGAGCCGTTGTCTGGGGCCAACGTCCTGACTTTC. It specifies CASSYESGTEPLSGANVLTF.